Described below is a single TCR beta chain sequence and its context. Its antigen is unidentified. The source of the sample is a study of cytomegalovirus exposure and HLA in healthy donors. Germline trimming cut 5 bases from V and 2 bases from J; bases unmatched to any gene: 6. Germline CDR1 and CDR2: SGHRS and YFSETQ. This CDR3 contains 14 residues. The PCR was carried out with 60 Vbeta primers and 13 Jbeta primers. Clones were read by immunoSEQ multiplex PCR, and TCRdb kept only the in-frame ones, dropping some. The data hold under 250,000 clones, with approximately 82% observed a single time. Study conclusions and caveats: A few chains linked to CMV were shown in vitro to be specific for CMV antigens. A later analysis showed TCR association rates differing by HLA locus, peaking at DRB1 and lowest at HLA-C. Other equally common chains were less clonally expanded than HLA-associated TCR beta chains, a later analysis showed. TCR sequences were mostly rare, though some public TCRs occurred in many donors.

Material for sequencing was PBMCs. The rearrangement links TRBV5-1 to TRBJ1-1; the match to TRBD1 covers 7 bases. The TCR was taken from a man younger than 35 in good health and CMV-seronegative. In DNA form, the CDR3 reads TGCGCCAGCAGGTCGACAGGGCAAAACACTGAAGCTTTCTTT. This codes for CASRSTGQNTEAFF.